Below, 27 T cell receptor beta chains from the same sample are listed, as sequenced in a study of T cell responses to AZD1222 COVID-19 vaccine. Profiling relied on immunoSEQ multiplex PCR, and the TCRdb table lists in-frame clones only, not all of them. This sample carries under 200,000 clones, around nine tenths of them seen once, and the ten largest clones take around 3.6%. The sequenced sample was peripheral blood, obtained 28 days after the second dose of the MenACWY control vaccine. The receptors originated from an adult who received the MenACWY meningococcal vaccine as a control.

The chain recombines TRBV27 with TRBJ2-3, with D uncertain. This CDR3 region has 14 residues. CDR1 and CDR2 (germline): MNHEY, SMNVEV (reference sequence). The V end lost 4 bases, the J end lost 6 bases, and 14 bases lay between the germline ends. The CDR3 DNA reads TGTGCCAGCAGTTCACCTAAAGTTGCGGATACGCAGTATTTT. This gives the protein CASSSPKVADTQYF.

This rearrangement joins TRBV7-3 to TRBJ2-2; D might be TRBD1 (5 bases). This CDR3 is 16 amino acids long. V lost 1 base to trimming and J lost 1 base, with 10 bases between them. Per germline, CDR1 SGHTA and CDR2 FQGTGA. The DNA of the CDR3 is TGTGCCAGCAGCTTAATGGCAGGGCAGAACACCGGGGAGCTGTTTTTT. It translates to CASSLMAGQNTGELFF.

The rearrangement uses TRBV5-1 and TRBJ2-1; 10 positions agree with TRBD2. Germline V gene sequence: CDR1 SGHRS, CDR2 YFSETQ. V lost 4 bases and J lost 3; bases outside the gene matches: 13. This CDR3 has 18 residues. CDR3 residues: CASSPESTRTSGYNEQFF. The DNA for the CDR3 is TGCGCCAGCAGCCCGGAAAGTACGAGGACTAGCGGCTACAATGAGCAGTTCTTC.

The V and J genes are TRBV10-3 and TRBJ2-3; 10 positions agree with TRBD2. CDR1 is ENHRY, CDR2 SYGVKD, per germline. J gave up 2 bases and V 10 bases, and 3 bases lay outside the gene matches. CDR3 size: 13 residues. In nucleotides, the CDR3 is TGTGCCAGCGGACTAGCGGCCACAGATACGCAGTATTTT. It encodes CASGLAATDTQYF.

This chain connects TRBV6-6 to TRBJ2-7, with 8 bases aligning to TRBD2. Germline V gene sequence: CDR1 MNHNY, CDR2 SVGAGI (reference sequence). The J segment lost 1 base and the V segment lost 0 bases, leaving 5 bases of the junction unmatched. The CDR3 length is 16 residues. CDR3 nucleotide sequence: TGTGCCAGCAGTTACTCGCCGGGCGGGAGGTCCTACGAGCAGTACTTC. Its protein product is CASSYSPGGRSYEQYF.

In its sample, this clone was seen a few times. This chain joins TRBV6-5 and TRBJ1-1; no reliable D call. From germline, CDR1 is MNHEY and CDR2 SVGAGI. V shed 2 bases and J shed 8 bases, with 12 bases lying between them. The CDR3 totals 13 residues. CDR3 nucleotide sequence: TGTGCCAGCAGTTACCGCGGACGGGTCGAAGCTTTCTTT. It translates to CASSYRGRVEAFF.

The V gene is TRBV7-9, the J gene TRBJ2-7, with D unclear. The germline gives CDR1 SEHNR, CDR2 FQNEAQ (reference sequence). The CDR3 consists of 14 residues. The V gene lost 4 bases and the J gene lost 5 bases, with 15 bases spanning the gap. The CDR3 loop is CASSSKFGTDEQYF. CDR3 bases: TGTGCCAGCAGCTCGAAGTTCGGAACGGACGAGCAGTACTTC.

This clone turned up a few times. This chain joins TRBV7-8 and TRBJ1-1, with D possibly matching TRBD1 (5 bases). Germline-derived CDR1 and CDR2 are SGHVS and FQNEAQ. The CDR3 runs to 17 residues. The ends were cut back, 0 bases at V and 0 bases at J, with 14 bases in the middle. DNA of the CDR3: TGTGCCAGCAGCTTAGCATCGGGGGGGGTTTTGAACACTGAAGCTTTCTTT. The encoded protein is CASSLASGGVLNTEAFF.

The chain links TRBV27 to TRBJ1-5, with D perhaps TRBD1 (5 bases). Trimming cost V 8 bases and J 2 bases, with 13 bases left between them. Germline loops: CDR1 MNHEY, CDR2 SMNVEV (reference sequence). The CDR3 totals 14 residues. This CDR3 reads CASANWGGNQPQHF. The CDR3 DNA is TGTGCCAGCGCGAACTGGGGGGGCAATCAGCCCCAGCATTTT.

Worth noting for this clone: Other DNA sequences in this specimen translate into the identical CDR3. The CDR3, as DNA: TGTGCCAGCAGCTCACAGACAGCCTCCTACGAGCAGTACTTC. Translation gives CASSSQTASYEQYF. The chain joins TRBV11-3 to TRBJ2-7, with D perhaps matching TRBD1 (5 bases). Trimming stripped 4 bases from V and 0 bases from J, with 10 bases between. The CDR3 covers 14 residues. The germline V gene encodes CDR1 SGHNT and CDR2 YENEEA.

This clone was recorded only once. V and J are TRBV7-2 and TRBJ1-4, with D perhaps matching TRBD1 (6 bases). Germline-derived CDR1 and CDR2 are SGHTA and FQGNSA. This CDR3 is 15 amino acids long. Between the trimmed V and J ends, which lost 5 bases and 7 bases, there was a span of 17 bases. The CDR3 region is CASSPQGMTGEKLFF. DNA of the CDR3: TGTGCCAGCAGCCCCCAGGGGATGACAGGTGAAAAACTGTTTTTT.

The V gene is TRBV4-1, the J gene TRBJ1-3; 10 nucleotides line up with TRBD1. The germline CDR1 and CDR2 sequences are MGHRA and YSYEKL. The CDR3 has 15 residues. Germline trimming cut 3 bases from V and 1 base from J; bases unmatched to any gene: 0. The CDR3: CASSQGQGSGNTIYF. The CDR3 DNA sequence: TGCGCCAGCAGCCAGGGACAGGGGTCTGGAAACACCATATATTTT.

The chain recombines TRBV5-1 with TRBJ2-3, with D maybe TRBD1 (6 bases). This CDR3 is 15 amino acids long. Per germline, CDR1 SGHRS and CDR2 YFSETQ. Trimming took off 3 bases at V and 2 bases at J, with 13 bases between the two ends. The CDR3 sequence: CASSSSGHPTDTQYF. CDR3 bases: TGCGCCAGCAGCTCCTCGGGACACCCCACAGATACGCAGTATTTT.

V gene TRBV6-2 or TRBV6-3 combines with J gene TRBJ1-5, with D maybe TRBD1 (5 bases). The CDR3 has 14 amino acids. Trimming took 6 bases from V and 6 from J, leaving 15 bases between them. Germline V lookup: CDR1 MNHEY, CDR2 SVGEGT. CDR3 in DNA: TGTGCCAGCAGCCCCCAGGGATTCCGTCAGCCCCAGCATTTT. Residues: CASSPQGFRQPQHF.

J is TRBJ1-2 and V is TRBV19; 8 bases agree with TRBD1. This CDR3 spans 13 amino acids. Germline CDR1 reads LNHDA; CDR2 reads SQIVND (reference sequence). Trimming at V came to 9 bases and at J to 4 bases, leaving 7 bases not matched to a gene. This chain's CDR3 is CASADRALYGYTF. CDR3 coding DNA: TGTGCCAGCGCGGACAGGGCTCTCTATGGCTACACCTTC.

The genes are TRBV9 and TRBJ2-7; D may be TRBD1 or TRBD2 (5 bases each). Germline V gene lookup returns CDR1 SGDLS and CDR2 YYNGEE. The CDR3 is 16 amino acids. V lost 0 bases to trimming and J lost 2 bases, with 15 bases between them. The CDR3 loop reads CASSVGPTGPAYEQYF. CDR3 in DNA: TGTGCCAGCAGCGTAGGGCCAACGGGGCCTGCCTACGAGCAGTACTTC.

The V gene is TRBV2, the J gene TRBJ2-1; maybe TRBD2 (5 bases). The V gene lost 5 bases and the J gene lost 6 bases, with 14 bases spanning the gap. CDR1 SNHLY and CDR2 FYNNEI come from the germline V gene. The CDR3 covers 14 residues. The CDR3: CASSPSQVPNEQFF. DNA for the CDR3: TGTGCCAGCAGTCCTAGCCAGGTCCCCAATGAGCAGTTCTTC.

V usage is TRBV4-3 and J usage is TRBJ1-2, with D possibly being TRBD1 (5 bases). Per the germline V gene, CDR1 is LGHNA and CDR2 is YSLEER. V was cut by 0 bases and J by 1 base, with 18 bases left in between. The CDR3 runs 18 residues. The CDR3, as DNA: TGCGCCAGCAGCCAAGATTTACAGGACCGACAGTTTAACTATGGCTACACCTTC. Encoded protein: CASSQDLQDRQFNYGYTF.

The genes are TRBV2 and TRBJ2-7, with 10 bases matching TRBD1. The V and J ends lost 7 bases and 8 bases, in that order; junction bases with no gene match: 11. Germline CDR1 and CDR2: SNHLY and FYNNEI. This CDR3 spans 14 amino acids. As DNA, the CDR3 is TGTGCCAGCATTTCTGGGACAGGGGATATACAGCAGTACTTC. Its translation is CASISGTGDIQQYF.

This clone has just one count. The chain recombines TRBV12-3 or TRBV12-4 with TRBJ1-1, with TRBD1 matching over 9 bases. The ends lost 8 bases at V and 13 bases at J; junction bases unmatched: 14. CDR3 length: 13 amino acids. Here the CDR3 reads CASGHGQGQGHFF. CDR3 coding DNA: TGTGCCAGCGGCCATGGCCAGGGACAGGGCCATTTCTTT.

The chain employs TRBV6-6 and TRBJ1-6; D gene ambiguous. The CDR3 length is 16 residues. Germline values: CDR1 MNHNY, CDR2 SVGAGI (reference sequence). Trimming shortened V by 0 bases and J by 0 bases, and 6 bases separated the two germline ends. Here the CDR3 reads CASSYSGSSYNSPLHF. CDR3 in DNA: TGTGCCAGCAGTTACTCGGGGAGCTCCTATAATTCACCCCTCCACTTT.

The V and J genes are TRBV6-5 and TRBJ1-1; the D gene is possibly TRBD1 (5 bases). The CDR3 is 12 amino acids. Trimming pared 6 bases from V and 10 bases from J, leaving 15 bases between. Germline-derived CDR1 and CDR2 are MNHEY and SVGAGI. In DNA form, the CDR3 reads TGTGCCAGCAGCCGGGGGGTGGATAGAGCTTTCTTT. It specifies CASSRGVDRAFF.

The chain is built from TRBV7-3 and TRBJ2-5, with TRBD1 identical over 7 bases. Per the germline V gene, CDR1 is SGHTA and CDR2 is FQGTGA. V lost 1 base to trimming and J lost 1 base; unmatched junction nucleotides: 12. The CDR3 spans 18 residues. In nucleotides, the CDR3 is TGTGCCAGCAGCTTAAATTGGGGCGGCAGGGGGTCCCAAGAGACCCAGTACTTC. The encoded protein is CASSLNWGGRGSQETQYF.

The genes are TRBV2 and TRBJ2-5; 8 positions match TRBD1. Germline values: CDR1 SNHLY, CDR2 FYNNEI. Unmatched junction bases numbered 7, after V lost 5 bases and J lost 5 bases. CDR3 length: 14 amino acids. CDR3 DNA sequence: TGTGCCAGCAGTAGCGACAGGGGCCGGGAGACCCAGTACTTC. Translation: CASSSDRGRETQYF.

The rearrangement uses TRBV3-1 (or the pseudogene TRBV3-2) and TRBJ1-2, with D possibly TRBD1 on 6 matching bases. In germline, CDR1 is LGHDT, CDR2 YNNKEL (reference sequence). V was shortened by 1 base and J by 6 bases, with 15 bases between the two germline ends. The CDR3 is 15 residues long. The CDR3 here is CASSQGSYQGNGYTF. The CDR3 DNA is TGTGCCAGCAGCCAAGGGAGCTACCAGGGGAATGGCTACACCTTC.

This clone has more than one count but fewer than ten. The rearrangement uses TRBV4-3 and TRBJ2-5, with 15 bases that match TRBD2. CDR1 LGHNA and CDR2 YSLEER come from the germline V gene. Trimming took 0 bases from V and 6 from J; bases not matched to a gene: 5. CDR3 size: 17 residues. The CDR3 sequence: CASSQEGTSGRTKTQYF. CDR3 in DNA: TGCGCCAGCAGCCAAGAGGGGACTAGCGGGAGGACAAAGACCCAGTACTTC.

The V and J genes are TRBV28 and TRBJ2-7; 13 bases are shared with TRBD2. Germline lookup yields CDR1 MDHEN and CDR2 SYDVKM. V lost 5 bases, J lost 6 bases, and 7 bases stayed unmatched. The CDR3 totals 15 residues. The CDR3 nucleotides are TGTGCCAGCAGTCTTGGACTAGCGGGAGAATCCGAGCAGTACTTC. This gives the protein CASSLGLAGESEQYF. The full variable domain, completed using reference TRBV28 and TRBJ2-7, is DVKVTQSSRYLVKRTGEKVFLECVQDMDHENMFWYRQDPGLGLRLIYFSYDVKMKEKGDIPEGYSVSREKKERFSLILESASTNQTSMYLCASSLGLAGESEQYFGPGTRLTVT.